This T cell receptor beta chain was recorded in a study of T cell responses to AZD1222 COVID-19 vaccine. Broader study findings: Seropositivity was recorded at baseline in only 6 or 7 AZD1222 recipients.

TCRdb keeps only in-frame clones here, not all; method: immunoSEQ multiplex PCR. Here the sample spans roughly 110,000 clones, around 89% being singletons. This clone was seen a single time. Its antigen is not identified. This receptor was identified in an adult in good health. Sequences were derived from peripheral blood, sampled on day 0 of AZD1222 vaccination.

As DNA, the CDR3 is TGTGCCAGCAGCTTACAACAGGGGGGTGCTTTCTTT. The encoded protein is CASSLQQGGAFF. The V call is TRBV11-2, the J call TRBJ1-1, with TRBD1 matching over 8 bases. CDR3 length: 12 amino acids. With 2 bases clipped from V and 11 bases from J, the junction kept 4 bases outside the gene matches. CDR1 and CDR2 (germline): SGHAT, FQNNGV.